Below are 13 T cell receptor beta chains sequenced from a single sample in a study of tumor-infiltrating lymphocytes in localized non-small cell lung cancer (dated by TCRdb to the early 2020s). Library creation used the immunoSEQ multiplex PCR assay. TCRdb mirrors the immuneACCESS table, restricted to in-frame sequences. Some clones are absent from its copies; in checked studies, under half trace to an unresolved V gene, and the reason for the others is unknown. The sample table holds roughly 1,500 clones, of which 85% were seen once. The ten largest clones add up to 7.3% of the sample. Sequenced material: lung tumor tissue. The receptors were sampled from a human donor with non-small cell lung cancer.

The chain carries TRBV29-1 and TRBJ1-1; unclear D gene. The ends were cut back, 4 bases at V and 5 bases at J, with 14 bases in the middle. Germline CDR1 SQVTM, CDR2 ANQGSEA. The CDR3 loop spans 13 amino acids. In DNA form, the CDR3 reads TGCAGCGTTGGACCGTTGGGAAGGACTGAAGCTTTCTTT. Residues: CSVGPLGRTEAFF.

This clone appeared a few times. The gene calls are TRBV29-1 and TRBJ1-1; D gene unclear. In germline, CDR1 is SQVTM, CDR2 ANQGSEA. The CDR3 covers 13 residues. Trimming removed 4 bases at V and 0 bases at J, with 9 bases between. The CDR3 DNA follows: TGCAGCGTTGTGATGGGGATGAACACTGAAGCTTTCTTT. This codes for CSVVMGMNTEAFF. Together with reference TRBV29-1 and TRBJ1-1, the CDR3 gives the full variable domain: SAVISQKPSRDICQRGTSLTIQCQVDSQVTMMFWYRQQPGQSLTLIATANQGSEATYESGFVIDKFPISRPNLTFSTLTVSNMSPEDSSIYLCSVVMGMNTEAFFGQGTRLTVV.

The chain recombines TRBV10-3 with TRBJ1-5; 10 bases are shared with TRBD1. This CDR3 is built from 14 residues. Germline CDR1 reads ENHRY; CDR2 reads SYGVKD. J lost 0 bases, V lost 8 bases, and 1 base had no gene match. CDR3 sequence: CAIGTGDSNQPQHF. The CDR3 bases are TGTGCCATCGGGACAGGGGATAGCAATCAGCCCCAGCATTTT.

This chain joins TRBV5-4 and TRBJ2-2; the match to TRBD1 covers 7 bases. Unmatched junction bases numbered 13, after V lost 3 bases and J lost 8 bases. The V gene's germline CDR1 is SGHNT and CDR2 YYREEE (reference sequence). This CDR3 contains 16 residues. The CDR3 sequence is CASSSASRGYSGELFF. The CDR3 DNA reads TGTGCCAGCAGCTCGGCTAGCAGGGGGTATAGTGGGGAGCTGTTTTTT. Drawing the rest from reference TRBV5-4 and TRBJ2-2, the complete variable domain is ETGVTQSPTHLIKTRGQQVTLRCSSQSGHNTVSWYQQALGQGPQFIFQYYREEENGRGNFPPRFSGLQFPNYSSELNVNALELDDSALYLCASSSASRGYSGELFFGEGSRLTVL.

This clone came up once. The genes are TRBV5-3 and TRBJ2-6; perhaps TRBD2 as D (5 bases). TRBV5-3 is placed among ORFs of uncertain function. V lost 0 bases to trimming and J lost 8 bases, with 12 bases between them. The CDR3 consists of 15 residues. The DNA of the CDR3 is TGTGCCAGAAGCTTGGTTTTCGGGGAGACCAACGTCCTGACTTTC. This encodes CARSLVFGETNVLTF.

This chain links TRBV28 with TRBJ1-5; possible D gene TRBD1, 5 bases. This CDR3 is 14 amino acids long. The germline V gene has CDR1 MDHEN and CDR2 SYDVKM. Deletions cut 6 bases from V and 6 bases from J, with 15 bases between. The CDR3 DNA reads as TGTGCCAGCAGGTCCCAGGGAGTAAGTCAGCCCCAGCATTTT. Protein sequence: CASRSQGVSQPQHF. The entire variable domain, with the rest obtained from reference TRBV28 and TRBJ1-5, is as follows: DVKVTQSSRYLVKRTGEKVFLECVQDMDHENMFWYRQDPGLGLRLIYFSYDVKMKEKGDIPEGYSVSREKKERFSLILESASTNQTSMYLCASRSQGVSQPQHFGDGTRLSIL.

The chain employs TRBV2 and TRBJ2-6; 8 bases map to TRBD1. Germline V gene data show CDR1 as SNHLY and CDR2 as FYNNEI. The CDR3 extends over 16 amino acids. Trimming cost V 8 bases and J 4 bases; bases outside gene matches: 10. CDR3 region: CASLDRARRGANVLTF. DNA of the CDR3: TGTGCCAGCCTGGACAGGGCGCGACGAGGGGCCAACGTCCTGACTTTC.

V is TRBV9 and J is TRBJ1-3; tentatively, D is TRBD1 (6 bases). This CDR3 region has 15 residues. Between the trimmed V and J ends, which lost 0 bases and 5 bases, there was a span of 12 bases. From germline, CDR1 is SGDLS and CDR2 YYNGEE. Written as DNA, the CDR3 is TGTGCCAGCAGCGTAGAAGGGGGGGTGCGAAACACCATATATTTT. As protein: CASSVEGGVRNTIYF.

The V call is TRBV6-5, the J call TRBJ2-7; 9 positions match TRBD1. Trimming removed 6 bases from V and 4 bases from J; junction bases left unmatched: 10. Per germline, CDR1 MNHEY and CDR2 SVGAGI. There are 15 residues in the CDR3. As DNA, the CDR3 is TGTGCCAGCAGCTCCGAAGGACAGGGGATTTACGAGCAGTACTTC. It encodes CASSSEGQGIYEQYF.

The chain combines TRBV14 with TRBJ2-7; no definite D call. The CDR3 is made up of 14 amino acids. V was trimmed by 3 bases and J by 5 bases, leaving 14 bases between them. CDR1 is SGHDN and CDR2 is FVKESK in the germline V gene. The CDR3 region is CASSHQMAEDEQYF. As DNA, the CDR3 is TGTGCCAGCAGCCACCAGATGGCAGAGGACGAGCAGTACTTC.

The V and J genes are TRBV6-1 and TRBJ1-2; D is unresolved. CDR1 is MNHNS and CDR2 is SASEGT in the germline V gene. V lost 0 bases and J 1 base, leaving 0 bases between the germline ends. This CDR3 is built from 12 residues. The CDR3 nucleotides read TGTGCCAGCAGTGAAGCTAACTATGGCTACACCTTC. This sequence encodes CASSEANYGYTF.

As for this clone: Relative to the germline gene, one junction end is altered; a read error may explain this. This chain links TRBV14 with TRBJ2-1; no definite D call. CDR1 SGHDN and CDR2 FVKESK come from the germline V gene. The CDR3 contains 13 residues. CDR3 residues: CASSPGPAIERFF. The DNA of the CDR3 is TGTGCCAGCAGCCCCGGGCCAGCGATTGAGCGGTTCTTC. The whole variable domain, remainder taken from reference TRBV14 and TRBJ2-1, is EAGVTQFPSHSVIEKGQTVTLRCDPISGHDNLYWYRRVMGKEIKFLLHFVKESKQDESGMPNNRFLAERTGGTYSTLKVQPAELEDSGVYFCASSPGPAIERFFGPGTRLTVL.

This rearrangement joins TRBV7-2 to TRBJ2-1; TRBD2 agrees at 12 bases. The V segment lost 5 bases and the J segment 9 bases; nucleotides outside the gene matches: 11. This CDR3 comprises 16 residues. CDR1 is SGHTA, CDR2 FQGNSA, per germline. The CDR3 loop reads CASSPPGTSGSGEQFF. CDR3 in DNA: TGTGCCAGCAGCCCCCCGGGGACTAGCGGGTCAGGTGAGCAGTTCTTC.